The clone carrying this T cell receptor beta chain appeared once. Its antigen is currently unknown. V lost 4 bases and J lost 1, with 11 bases in between. Germline loops: CDR1 SGHRS, CDR2 YFSETQ. The CDR3 spans 14 residues. Diagnosing involved the use of clinical symptoms, serum thyroxine and TRAb, thyroid ultrasound and orbital computed tomography. TCR beta CDR3 sequences were amplified from RNA transcripts. First-round RT-PCR of the TCR CDR3 relied on the HTBI primer set. TCRdb reprocessed the multiplex PCR reads via MiXCR and lists one record per CDR3 protein. Counted here are hundreds of thousands of distinct CDR3 sequences, about 45% occurring once; the ten biggest clones make up more than 7%. These data belong to a study of T cells in Graves' hyperthyroidism and ophthalmopathy. Study findings and constraints: In the blood, most expanded thyroid clonotypes above 0.001 appeared as well. Before onset, by a median of around 6.1 months, the model predicted ophthalmopathy. In simple terms, a model built on 13 V-J features told ophthalmopathy apart from stable hyperthyroidism.

The chain is built from TRBV5-1 and TRBJ2-5; possible D gene TRBD2, 5 bases. The clonotype comes from an adult man with Graves' disease, either hyperthyroidism or ophthalmopathy (not recorded which). Sequencing input: peripheral blood or thyroid tissue (not recorded which). The CDR3 spells CASSIGISQETQYF. CDR3 DNA sequence: TGCGCCAGCAGCATCGGGATCTCCCAAGAGACCCAGTACTTC.